The 29 T cell receptor beta chains reported below all come from one sample, sequenced in a study of blood T cells in healthy people across ages. The use of a sample-barcoded 5' primer and a J-beta primer mix characterized a second PCR of 7 to 11 cycles. Each CDR3 protein is one row after TCRdb ran MiXCR on the 5' RACE reads. The profile covers 1.2 million to 1.5 million distinct CDR3 sequences, with approximately 59% appearing a single time and 6.5% to 8.5% taken by the ten largest. The material sequenced was blood. These receptors originate from a man between 18 and 35 years old in good health.

This clonotype was detected a few times. The chain employs TRBV6-5 and TRBJ2-3; 7 nucleotides align to TRBD2. V was pared by 5 bases and J by 4 bases, with 3 bases of the junction left unmatched. This CDR3 has 13 residues. Per the germline V gene, CDR1 is MNHEY and CDR2 is SVGAGI. The CDR3 loop reads CASSDGGSDTQYF. CDR3 nucleotides: TGTGCCAGCAGTGACGGGGGGTCAGATACGCAGTATTTT.

The chain employs TRBV29-1 and TRBJ1-1, with 9 bases matching TRBD1. The CDR3 sequence is 12 residues long. Per the germline V gene, CDR1 is SQVTM and CDR2 is ANQGSEA. J gave up 5 bases and V 7 bases, and 5 bases lay outside the gene matches. The CDR3 bases are TGCAGCGCTACAGGGGGCGGGACTGAAGCTTTCTTT. Amino acid sequence: CSATGGGTEAFF.

In its sample, this clonotype was seen a few times. This rearrangement joins TRBV29-1 to TRBJ2-1, with 9 bases lining up with TRBD1. Germline CDR1 SQVTM, CDR2 ANQGSEA. V lost 3 bases, J lost 9 bases, and 3 bases stayed unmatched. The CDR3 covers 12 residues. This CDR3 is CSVEGTGPEQFF. The CDR3 bases are TGCAGCGTTGAGGGGACAGGGCCTGAGCAGTTCTTC.

This clonotype appeared a few times. The V and J genes are TRBV27 and TRBJ2-5; the match to TRBD2 covers 7 bases. CDR3 size: 12 residues. V was pared by 3 bases and J by 11 bases, with 6 bases of the junction left unmatched. Germline CDR1 MNHEY, CDR2 SMNVEV (reference sequence). The CDR3 spells CASSLLGREQYF. CDR3 bases: TGTGCCAGCAGTTTGCTGGGGCGGGAGCAGTACTTC.

J is TRBJ1-1 and V is TRBV28; tentative D call: TRBD1 (6 bases). V lost 4 bases and J lost 5, with 14 bases in between. CDR1 is MDHEN, CDR2 SYDVKM, per germline. CDR3 length equals 14 residues. The DNA of the CDR3 is TGTGCCAGCAGTTGCAACAGGGATGGGACTGAAGCTTTCTTT. It translates to CASSCNRDGTEAFF.

This sequence joins TRBV20-1 and TRBJ2-1; 8 bases are shared with TRBD2. Per the germline V gene, CDR1 is DFQATT and CDR2 is SNEGSKA (reference sequence). V was pared by 6 bases and J by 5 bases, with 15 bases of the junction left unmatched. This CDR3 comprises 16 residues. The CDR3 spells CSARVLAGSSNNEQFF. Here the CDR3 DNA reads TGCAGTGCCCGGGTGCTAGCGGGCTCCTCGAACAATGAGCAGTTCTTC.

In nucleotides, the CDR3 is TGCGCCAGCAGCCAGCCCACCCGGGGTCACACTGAAGCTTTCTTT. Protein sequence: CASSQPTRGHTEAFF. The chain has TRBV4-1 and TRBJ1-1, with D uncertain. The germline V and J ends were trimmed by 3 bases and 3 bases, with 14 bases remaining between them. The germline V gene has CDR1 MGHRA and CDR2 YSYEKL. The CDR3 has 15 amino acids.

The chain links TRBV28 to TRBJ1-6; tentatively, D is TRBD1 (5 bases). The CDR3 is 16 residues long. From germline, CDR1 is MDHEN and CDR2 SYDVKM. V lost 7 bases to trimming and J lost 2 bases, with 15 bases between them. The CDR3 here is CASTQTWDPYNSPLHF. The CDR3 DNA reads as TGTGCCAGCACCCAGACATGGGACCCCTATAATTCACCCCTCCACTTT.

V and J are TRBV3-1 and TRBJ2-5, with TRBD2 as a possible D gene (6 bases). The germline V gene encodes CDR1 LGHDT and CDR2 YNNKEL (reference sequence). The CDR3 extends over 15 amino acids. Trimming cost V 4 bases and J 2 bases, with 14 bases left between them. The CDR3 nucleotides read TGTGCCAGCAGCCCCCCTGCTGCGGGACAAGAGACCCAGTACTTC. This gives the protein CASSPPAAGQETQYF.

There are a few counts of this clonotype. This rearrangement joins TRBV27 to TRBJ2-7, with a tentative D call TRBD1 (6 bases). The ends were cut back, 5 bases at V and 2 bases at J, with 13 bases in the middle. Germline V lookup: CDR1 MNHEY, CDR2 SMNVEV (reference sequence). The length of the CDR3 is 14 residues. The DNA for the CDR3 is TGTGCCAGCAGTCTTAAAGGGGGAACCTACGAGCAGTACTTC. Protein product: CASSLKGGTYEQYF.

The CDR3 here is CASSLPRGEGNIQYF. The CDR3 nucleotides read TGTGCCAGCAGCTTGCCGCGGGGGGAGGGGAACATTCAGTACTTC. This chain joins TRBV5-6 and TRBJ2-4; 8 nucleotides align to TRBD2. Germline CDR1 and CDR2: SGHDT and YYEEEE. The J segment lost 7 bases and the V segment lost 1 base, leaving 7 bases of the junction unmatched. There are 15 residues in the CDR3.

This clonotype was recorded once. The chain employs TRBV15 and TRBJ2-1, with TRBD2 identical over 11 bases. The J segment lost 1 base and the V segment lost 0 bases, leaving 8 bases of the junction unmatched. Germline lookup yields CDR1 LNHNV and CDR2 YYDKDF (reference sequence). This CDR3 comprises 19 residues. The CDR3 sequence is CATSRDIILAGGSYNEQFF. The CDR3 DNA is TGTGCCACCAGCAGAGATATAATCCTAGCGGGAGGTTCCTACAATGAGCAGTTCTTC.

The chain is built from TRBV20-1 and TRBJ1-5; D is unresolved. Germline assignment: CDR1 DFQATT and CDR2 SNEGSKA (reference sequence). V dropped 0 bases and J dropped 4 bases, with 16 bases sitting between them. The CDR3 runs to 16 residues. CDR3: CSARDWVSGLNQPQHF. The CDR3 nucleotides are TGCAGTGCTAGAGATTGGGTCTCTGGCCTTAATCAGCCCCAGCATTTT.

The V and J genes are TRBV28 and TRBJ2-3, with 10 nucleotides matching TRBD2. The V and J ends lost 6 bases and 6 bases, in that order; junction bases with no gene match: 6. Germline loops: CDR1 MDHEN, CDR2 SYDVKM. The CDR3 runs to 14 residues. The CDR3 protein is CASSGSGGRDTQYF. CDR3 bases: TGTGCCAGCAGCGGTAGCGGGGGGAGGGATACGCAGTATTTT.

The rearrangement links TRBV20-1 to TRBJ1-2, with 9 bases matching TRBD1. The CDR3 sequence is 14 residues long. V shed 6 bases and J 8 bases; nucleotides not matched to a gene: 13. Looked up from germline, CDR1 is DFQATT and CDR2 is SNEGSKA (reference sequence). CDR3 nucleotide sequence: TGCAGTGCCCGACCGGGACAGGGTCCCAACGGCTACACCTTC. Protein: CSARPGQGPNGYTF.

The rearrangement uses TRBV4-1 and TRBJ1-2; TRBD1 matches at 7 bases. The V segment lost 4 bases and the J segment 1 base; nucleotides outside the gene matches: 12. Germline CDR1 and CDR2: MGHRA and YSYEKL. The CDR3 is made up of 17 amino acids. In DNA, the CDR3 is TGCGCCAGCAGCCGGTCAGAGGGACAGACCTTTAACTATGGCTACACCTTC. Translation: CASSRSEGQTFNYGYTF.

This rearrangement joins TRBV2 to TRBJ2-7, with D tentatively TRBD2 (5 bases). CDR3 size: 13 residues. Looked up from germline, CDR1 is SNHLY and CDR2 is FYNNEI. V was pared by 7 bases and J by 3 bases, with 13 bases between. The CDR3 reads CASTEGRFYEQYF. The CDR3, as DNA: TGTGCCAGCACCGAGGGCAGGTTCTACGAGCAGTACTTC.

The table lists this clonotype with a few counts. The CDR3 loop reads CSERQGMHTEAFF. In DNA form, the CDR3 reads TGCAGCGAGAGACAGGGTATGCACACTGAAGCTTTCTTT. This chain uses TRBV29-1 with TRBJ1-1; 7 bases align to TRBD1. This CDR3 region has 13 residues. Per germline, CDR1 SQVTM and CDR2 ANQGSEA. The V segment lost 7 bases and the J segment 3 bases; nucleotides outside the gene matches: 8.

V is TRBV15 and J is TRBJ2-2; D not certain. V lost 0 bases and J 8 bases, leaving 10 bases between the germline ends. The CDR3 runs to 14 residues. Germline V gene sequence: CDR1 LNHNV, CDR2 YYDKDF (reference sequence). CDR3 DNA sequence: TGTGCCACCAGCAGAGATATTCTTGGGGGGGAGCTGTTTTTT. Its translation: CATSRDILGGELFF.

The gene calls are TRBV11-2 and TRBJ2-2; tentative D call: TRBD2 (5 bases). Germline assignment: CDR1 SGHAT and CDR2 FQNNGV. There are 18 residues in the CDR3. The ends were cut back, 4 bases at V and 0 bases at J, with 18 bases in the middle. The CDR3 bases are TGTGCCAGCAGCTCGGCAGAAACTCGGGGAGCGAACACCGGGGAGCTGTTTTTT. Protein product: CASSSAETRGANTGELFF.

In its sample, this clonotype was seen a few times. This chain uses TRBV4-2 with TRBJ2-7; 10 nucleotides agree with TRBD2. Losses at the gene ends were 0 bases for V and 4 bases for J; bases not matched to a gene: 6. CDR1 and CDR2 (germline): LGHNA, YNFKEQ. The CDR3 runs to 16 residues. The CDR3 nucleotides read TGTGCCAGCAGCCAAGATAGGGGTAGCGGGGGGTACGAGCAGTACTTC. Its translation: CASSQDRGSGGYEQYF.

This chain links TRBV6-5 with TRBJ1-1; 7 bases match TRBD1. The germline V gene encodes CDR1 MNHEY and CDR2 SVGAGI. This CDR3 region has 15 residues. After removal of 4 bases from V and 0 bases from J, the junction contained 5 bases not matched to a gene. The DNA for the CDR3 is TGTGCCAGCAGTTTATTGGGACAGCTGAACACTGAAGCTTTCTTT. Translation gives CASSLLGQLNTEAFF.

The CDR3 DNA sequence: TGCAGTGCTAGCGTCGGACCCGTTAACTATGGCTACACCTTC. It codes for CSASVGPVNYGYTF. The V gene is TRBV20-1, the J gene TRBJ1-2; no clear D. CDR3 size: 14 residues. The V end lost 3 bases, the J end lost 1 base, and 12 bases lay between the germline ends. Germline values: CDR1 DFQATT, CDR2 SNEGSKA (reference sequence).

The chain couples TRBV7-2 to TRBJ1-4, with D possibly matching TRBD1 (5 bases). This CDR3 is 20 amino acids long. Trimming shortened V by 4 bases and J by 8 bases, and 32 bases separated the two germline ends. Germline-derived CDR1 and CDR2 are SGHTA and FQGNSA. The chain's CDR3 is CASSSILALDVWRGDEKLFF. CDR3 in DNA: TGTGCCAGCAGCTCGATCCTTGCCCTTGATGTGTGGAGGGGAGACGAAAAACTGTTTTTT.

The chain is built from TRBV10-3 and TRBJ2-5, with 9 nucleotides matching TRBD1. The length of the CDR3 is 14 residues. From germline, CDR1 is ENHRY and CDR2 SYGVKD. The trim removed 4 bases at V and 0 bases at J, leaving 0 bases unmatched. CDR3 in DNA: TGTGCCATCAGTGGGGACAGGGACCAAGAGACCCAGTACTTC. The encoded protein is CAISGDRDQETQYF.

This chain connects TRBV7-8 to TRBJ1-6; 7 positions agree with TRBD1. Trimming at V came to 4 bases and at J to 7 bases, leaving 7 bases not matched to a gene. In germline, CDR1 is SGHVS, CDR2 FQNEAQ. The CDR3 contains 15 residues. The CDR3 here is CASSSAGTANSPLHF. For the CDR3, the DNA is TGTGCCAGCAGCTCGGCCGGGACAGCGAATTCACCCCTCCACTTT.

This clonotype was recorded a few times. This CDR3 is CASSYRLPGELFF. The CDR3, as DNA: TGTGCCAGCAGCTACAGGCTTCCCGGGGAGCTGTTTTTT. The J gene is TRBJ2-2, the V gene TRBV7-8; D may be TRBD1 (5 bases). The V end was cut by 4 bases, the J end by 6 bases, with 9 bases between. CDR1 is SGHVS and CDR2 is FQNEAQ in the germline V gene. The CDR3 extends over 13 amino acids.

This clonotype has only a few counts. The chain links TRBV4-2 to TRBJ1-5, with D tentatively TRBD1 (6 bases). The V gene's germline CDR1 is LGHNA and CDR2 YNFKEQ. V was shortened by 4 bases and J by 1 base, with 14 bases between the two germline ends. CDR3 size: 16 residues. CDR3 DNA sequence: TGTGCCAGCAGCCCTGAAGGGAGGGGGAGCAATCAGCCCCAGCATTTT. Residues: CASSPEGRGSNQPQHF.

This clonotype appeared many times. The chain has TRBV10-2 and TRBJ2-3; 7 bases line up with TRBD2. In germline, CDR1 is WSHSY, CDR2 SAAADI. The ends lost 6 bases at V and 0 bases at J; junction bases unmatched: 9. This CDR3 has 16 residues. CDR3 protein: CASSNLGLPSTDTQYF. The DNA for the CDR3 is TGCGCCAGCAGCAACTTGGGACTACCGAGCACAGATACGCAGTATTTT.